Included here is one T cell receptor (beta chain) sequence, with context. What it binds is not known. The study separated CD4+ cells into CD45RA+ naive and CD45RA-negative memory subsets. The CDR3 is 13 amino acids. CDR1 KGHSH and CDR2 LQKENI come from the germline V gene. V dropped 10 bases and J dropped 5 bases, with 17 bases sitting between them. Generated by immunoSEQ multiplex PCR, the TCRdb table keeps only in-frame clones and is missing some. The table includes about 2.4 million clones, 80% to 95% detected once. This sample was taken from a study of shared clonotypes between healthy human individuals. Study background: The study used three CD4 naive, three CD4 memory, two CD8 naive and one CD8 memory plate per donor.

General study points: Naive subsets, compared against memory subsets, generally had larger estimated richness values. The naive CD4 repertoires of a handful of donors were compared, and approximately 4.5% of clonotypes were shared.

The J gene is TRBJ1-1, the V gene TRBV18; tentative D call: TRBD1 (5 bases). The sequenced sample was naive CD4+ T cells from PBMCs. Subset in this sample: CD45RA+ positively selected. The sequence was collected from a man aged 18 to 29 in good health. Some clones in this sample may be carry-over from other donors' samples. CDR3 sequence: CATVDSRGTEAFF. CDR3 nucleotides: TGTGCCACGGTCGACAGTAGAGGGACTGAAGCTTTCTTT.